The clone carrying this T cell receptor (beta chain) was counted many times. Its antigen is currently unknown. These data belong to a study of T cell repertoires in cytomegalovirus infection. Whole-study context: Matching HLA type, along with CMV infection, was indicated by public TCR beta signatures.

TCRdb ran MiXCR on the reads and lists one entry per CDR3 protein. Of 490,000 or so distinct CDR3 sequences listed, over 9% are singletons. V was trimmed by 2 bases and J by 1 base, leaving 13 bases between them. CDR1 and CDR2 (germline): SGHTA, FQGNSA. This CDR3 is built from 16 residues. General observations from the study: Individuals carrying CMV plus the relevant HLA were identified by cumulative frequency of public TCR beta families. The ex vivo response showed dominance by HLA-C-restricted CMV-specific TCR beta clonotypes.

The chain is built from TRBV7-2 and TRBJ2-3; a weak D match, TRBD1 (5 bases). The origin of this receptor is a human donor in good health (CMV status not recorded). Some clones in this sample may be carry-over from other donors' samples. Sequenced sample: PBMCs. CDR3 bases: TGTGCCAGCAGCTTACGTAGGGGAAGCGGCACAGATACGCAGTATTTT. Amino acids: CASSLRRGSGTDTQYF.